This T cell receptor (beta chain) was captured in a study of CD8 T cells in ankylosing spondylitis. This clonotype showed up just a few times. TCRdb reprocessed the 5' RACE reads with MiXCR, giving one entry per CDR3 protein. The sample records 250,000 to 350,000 distinct CDR3 sequences, approximately 20% being singletons. Sample: blood, either unsorted or a sorted T cell fraction (not recorded which). The origin of this receptor is a male donor with ankylosing spondylitis or in good health (not recorded which).

CDR3 sequence: CASRNSGRAYHTDTQYF. CDR3 DNA sequence: TGTGCCAGCAGGAATAGCGGGAGGGCCTATCACACAGATACGCAGTATTTT. This sequence joins TRBV12-3 or TRBV12-4 and TRBJ2-3; 11 bases are a match to TRBD2. The CDR3 consists of 17 residues. Trimming cost V 6 bases and J 2 bases; bases outside gene matches: 10.